These 13 T cell receptor beta chains were all obtained from the same sample, sequenced in a study of identical twins (dated by TCRdb to 2016 to 2017). Library preparation employed 5' RACE. Sequencing relied on an Illumina HiSeq 2000. The public reads were quality trimmed at Q25 with fastp and then assembled into clones with MiXCR by TCRdb, keeping productive beta chains. Each entry merges the rows of one CDR3 protein and shows their most common DNA and genes. The sample yields around 1.7 million distinct CDR3 sequences; roughly 35% were counted once. About 0.3% of the sample is in the top ten clones. Specimen: cord blood. The receptors were sampled from a newborn girl in good health.

V gene TRBV5-1 combines with J gene TRBJ2-1; D is unclear. The V gene lost 0 bases and the J gene lost 8 bases, with 12 bases spanning the gap. Germline V gene lookup returns CDR1 SGHRS and CDR2 YFSETQ. This CDR3 is built from 14 residues. The CDR3, as DNA: TGCGCCAGCAGCTTGGGGGCTCGGGCGGATGAGCAGTTCTTC. Its translation is CASSLGARADEQFF.

Turning to this clonotype: Being one base from a much bigger clone, this may be a read error. V and J are TRBV29-1 and TRBJ1-2, with a possible D match to TRBD1 (6 bases). The germline CDR1 and CDR2 sequences are SQVTM and ANQGSEA. Deletions cut 4 bases from V and 2 bases from J, with 14 bases between. This CDR3 has 14 amino acids. For the CDR3, the DNA is TGCAGCGTTGGGGGCAGGGGAACCAACTATGGCTACACCTTC. This encodes CSVGGRGTNYGYTF.

The chain employs TRBV7-2 and TRBJ1-2; 7 nucleotides line up with TRBD1. Germline V gene data show CDR1 as SGHTA and CDR2 as FQGNSA. The V and J ends lost 0 bases and 4 bases, in that order; junction bases with no gene match: 8. This CDR3 is 16 amino acids long. The CDR3 DNA reads as TGTGCCAGCAGCTTAGCGTTCGCCAGGGGGATCTATGGCTACACCTTC. It translates to CASSLAFARGIYGYTF.

The chain is built from TRBV20-1 and TRBJ2-1, with 15 bases fitting TRBD2. The CDR3 contains 20 residues. Germline V gives CDR1 DFQATT, CDR2 SNEGSKA (reference sequence). J gave up 0 bases and V 3 bases, and 12 bases lay outside the gene matches. CDR3 protein: CSASSVPGLAGGPSYNEQFF. CDR3 coding DNA: TGCAGTGCTAGTTCTGTTCCGGGACTAGCGGGAGGACCCTCCTACAATGAGCAGTTCTTC.

This clonotype was seen a few times. The chain couples TRBV28 to TRBJ2-1; D remains unclear. The V gene lost 5 bases and the J gene lost 0 bases, with 17 bases spanning the gap. The germline gives CDR1 MDHEN, CDR2 SYDVKM. The CDR3 contains 17 residues. The DNA for the CDR3 is TGTGCCAGCAGTCGTCACCAGAGGACCAGCTCCTACAATGAGCAGTTCTTC. Encoded protein: CASSRHQRTSSYNEQFF.

This chain joins TRBV6-1 and TRBJ1-4, with 8 bases aligning to TRBD1. In germline, CDR1 is MNHNS, CDR2 SASEGT. The CDR3 runs to 12 residues. Germline trimming cut 8 bases from V and 8 bases from J; bases unmatched to any gene: 4. In DNA, the CDR3 is TGTGCCAGCGGGGCAGGGGGCGAAAAACTGTTTTTT. Translation gives CASGAGGEKLFF.

This chain uses TRBV10-3 with TRBJ2-7; 11 positions match TRBD1. The DNA end lines up better with TRBJ2-5; the J call may be wrong. Germline values: CDR1 ENHRY, CDR2 SYGVKD. This CDR3 comprises 14 residues. The CDR3, as DNA: TGTGCCATCAGGATGGGACAGGGGGGGGAGACCCAGTACTTC. This sequence encodes CAIRMGQGGETQYF.

A few counts support this clonotype. Here the CDR3 DNA reads TGCAGCGTTGATATGCGGACAGGGGGCTTTGAAGCTTTCTTT. It specifies CSVDMRTGGFEAFF. This sequence joins TRBV29-1 and TRBJ1-1, with 11 bases that match TRBD1. The CDR3 sequence is 14 residues long. Germline trimming cut 3 bases from V and 7 bases from J; bases unmatched to any gene: 7. Germline V gives CDR1 SQVTM, CDR2 ANQGSEA. The full variable domain, its missing parts supplied by reference TRBV29-1 and TRBJ1-1, is SAVISQKPSRDICQRGTSLTIQCQVDSQVTMMFWYRQQPGQSLTLIATANQGSEATYESGFVIDKFPISRPNLTFSTLTVSNMSPEDSSIYLCSVDMRTGGFEAFFGQGTRLTVV.

The gene calls are TRBV20-1 and TRBJ2-1, with D possibly matching TRBD2 (7 bases). The DNA end lines up better with TRBJ2-7; the J call may be wrong. The CDR3 runs 14 residues. CDR1 is DFQATT, CDR2 SNEGSKA, per germline (reference sequence). The CDR3 nucleotides read TGCAGTGCTCCACTCGGGGGGCCCTACAATGAGCAGTACTTC. This codes for CSAPLGGPYNEQYF.

The table lists this clonotype with a few counts. The chain recombines TRBV6-5 with TRBJ2-4, with 13 bases aligning to TRBD2. The CDR3 spans 15 residues. J lost 6 bases, V lost 5 bases, and 4 bases had no gene match. CDR1 and CDR2 from the germline V gene are MNHEY and SVGAGI. The CDR3 loop reads CASSAGLAGVNIQYF. The CDR3, as DNA: TGTGCCAGCAGTGCTGGACTAGCGGGAGTAAACATTCAGTACTTC.

J is TRBJ2-5 and V is TRBV3-1, with D possibly TRBD1 on 5 matching bases. CDR1 is LGHDT, CDR2 YNNKEL, per germline (reference sequence). Trimming stripped 11 bases from V and 5 bases from J, with 15 bases between. The CDR3 runs to 12 residues. The CDR3 DNA reads as TGTGCCTGTAGGGGAAGTGAGGAGACCCAGTACTTC. It encodes CACRGSEETQYF.

This chain links TRBV5-6 with TRBJ1-6; D is ambiguous. With 4 bases removed from V and 1 base from J, the gap between germline ends came to 15 bases. The germline gives CDR1 SGHDT, CDR2 YYEEEE. This CDR3 contains 17 residues. This chain's CDR3 is CASSPLSERSYNSPLHF. In DNA form, the CDR3 reads TGTGCCAGCAGCCCGCTTTCAGAGCGGTCCTATAATTCACCCCTCCACTTT.

This clonotype was detected a few times. CDR3 region: CASSYLAGGPRNEQFF. The CDR3 DNA follows: TGTGCCAGCAGCTATTTAGCGGGAGGGCCAAGGAATGAGCAGTTCTTC. The chain uses TRBV7-8 and TRBJ2-1; TRBD2 matches at 11 bases. Per the germline V gene, CDR1 is SGHVS and CDR2 is FQNEAQ. The length of the CDR3 is 16 residues. V lost 4 bases to trimming and J lost 7 bases; unmatched junction nucleotides: 9.